This TCR beta chain came from a study of blood T cell repertoires in COVID-19. Study details: COVID-19 samples collected from the United States, Italy and Spain covered acute and convalescent phases. T cells, B-cell-depleted T cells, or PBMCs supplied cDNA or gDNA.

This clone came up once. The protocol was immunoSEQ multiplex PCR, while the TCRdb copy is restricted to in-frame clones and leaves out a portion. The sample has roughly 110,000 clones, 85% to 90% seen once. The CDR3 length is 12 residues. Trimming removed 2 bases at V and 4 bases at J, with 3 bases between. The germline V gene has CDR1 MNHNS and CDR2 SASEGT. The chain joins TRBV6-1 to TRBJ2-1; D call uncertain. This TCR was recovered from a woman between 45 and 65 years old with acute or convalescent COVID-19. The sequencing input was peripheral blood. As DNA, the CDR3 is TGTGCCAGCAGTGAATATTACAATGAGCAGTTCTTC. As protein: CASSEYYNEQFF.